The entry below gives a single TCR beta chain sequence along with its context. Its antigen is currently unknown. These data originate in a study of T cell responses to AZD1222 COVID-19 vaccine. TCRdb's copy holds only in-frame clones and misses some; the assay was immunoSEQ multiplex PCR. The sample shows about 120,000 clones, 90% to 95% of them seen only once. CDR1 and CDR2 (germline): LNHDA, SQIVND (reference sequence). With 0 bases clipped from V and 4 bases from J, the junction kept 4 bases outside the gene matches. The CDR3 is 16 amino acids. The study's findings and limits: Researchers report vaccine-associated CD4 TCRs spanning spike, with dominance at 160-218 and 743-854. At baseline, just a handful of AZD1222 recipients tested seropositive.

The sample in question was peripheral blood, obtained on day 0 of AZD1222 vaccination. The TCR sequence derives from an adult in good health. The chain uses TRBV19 and TRBJ2-2; 8 bases agree with TRBD1. The CDR3 nucleotides read TGTGCCAGTAGTATAGAGGACAGGGTACCCACCGGGGAGCTGTTTTTT. Residues: CASSIEDRVPTGELFF.